This T cell receptor beta chain was observed in a study of blood T cell repertoires in COVID-19. This clone was found a few times. Sequencing used immunoSEQ multiplex PCR; TCRdb keeps in-frame clones, though not all of them. This table holds about 140,000 clones, about three quarters found once. The trim removed 4 bases at V and 0 bases at J, leaving 21 bases unmatched. The CDR3 runs to 22 residues. Germline CDR1 and CDR2: KGHDR and SFDVKD. This chain joins TRBV24-1 and TRBJ1-5, with 9 bases matching TRBD1. The sequence came from a woman between 50 and 59 years old with active or convalescent COVID-19. Sequencing input: peripheral blood. CDR3 sequence: CATSEYRDRVVWRAYSNQPQHF. In nucleotides, the CDR3 is TGTGCCACCAGTGAATACCGGGACAGGGTCGTTTGGCGGGCATATAGCAATCAGCCCCAGCATTTT.